The 23 T cell receptor beta chains in this list originate from one sample, sequenced in a study. TCRdb re-derived calls from the reads in MiXCR, one entry per CDR3 protein. The sample has about 7,000 distinct CDR3 sequences; around 32% are singletons. Sample: blood. The receptors stem from a human donor.

This clonotype has a count of ten or more. V gene TRBV18 combines with J gene TRBJ2-2; D may be TRBD2 (6 bases). The ends were cut back, 0 bases at V and 4 bases at J, with 18 bases in the middle. This CDR3 region has 18 residues. Per germline, CDR1 KGHSH and CDR2 LQKENI. The CDR3 DNA reads as TGTGCCAGCTCACCACCTGTCGGAACTAGCCCGAGCACCGGGGAGCTGTTTTTT. It translates to CASSPPVGTSPSTGELFF.

This clonotype is classed as medium-sized. The chain couples TRBV29-1 to TRBJ1-1; D unclear. The V gene lost 6 bases and the J gene lost 1 base, with 9 bases spanning the gap. CDR1 and CDR2 (germline): SQVTM, ANQGSEA. The CDR3 is 12 residues long. The CDR3 spells CSVENGNTEAFF. The CDR3, as DNA: TGCAGCGTCGAAAACGGGAACACTGAAGCTTTCTTT.

This clonotype came up many times. V and J are TRBV20-1 and TRBJ1-5; tentative D call: TRBD1 (6 bases). CDR1 DFQATT and CDR2 SNEGSKA come from the germline V gene (reference sequence). Trimming left V 0 bases short and J 1 base short, with 13 bases between. The CDR3 contains 16 residues. In DNA form, the CDR3 reads TGCAGTGCTAGAGATTGGAGGGGGACGAGCAATCAGCCCCAGCATTTT. It is translated as CSARDWRGTSNQPQHF.

This clonotype was counted many times. The chain uses TRBV12-3 or TRBV12-4 and TRBJ1-2; perhaps TRBD1 as D (6 bases). The CDR3 sequence is 14 residues long. Between the trimmed V and J ends, which lost 3 bases and 4 bases, there was a span of 12 bases. CDR3 DNA: TGTGCCAGCAGTTTTGAACAGGGTGGCTATGGCTACACCTTC. Translated: CASSFEQGGYGYTF.

In its sample, this clonotype is medium-sized. Here the CDR3 reads CSVDRGTGNTEAFF. The CDR3 bases are TGCAGCGTCGACAGGGGAACGGGGAACACTGAAGCTTTCTTT. The chain combines TRBV29-1 with TRBJ1-1; 8 bases line up with TRBD1. The CDR3 extends over 14 amino acids. V was pared by 6 bases and J by 1 base, with 7 bases of the junction left unmatched. Germline assignment: CDR1 SQVTM and CDR2 ANQGSEA.

This clonotype is classed as medium-sized (0.01 to 0.1%). V gene TRBV29-1 combines with J gene TRBJ2-2, with D unclear. Trimming took off 3 bases at V and 1 base at J, with 18 bases between the two ends. Germline CDR1 and CDR2: SQVTM and ANQGSEA. There are 17 residues in the CDR3. CDR3 nucleotide sequence: TGCAGCGTTGATCTCAGTCTGGGTGGGTGGAACACCGGGGAGCTGTTTTTT. Translating it yields CSVDLSLGGWNTGELFF.

This clonotype is large by share. This chain links TRBV29-1 with TRBJ1-1, with 10 bases that match TRBD1. CDR1 and CDR2 from the germline V gene are SQVTM and ANQGSEA. The CDR3 contains 13 residues. Losses at the gene ends were 6 bases for V and 4 bases for J; bases not matched to a gene: 5. As DNA, the CDR3 is TGCAGCGTCCGGGACAGGGGTGCCACTGAAGCTTTCTTT. It translates to CSVRDRGATEAFF.

By sample fraction, this clonotype is medium-sized. The chain combines TRBV30 with TRBJ2-7, with TRBD1 identical over 8 bases. The ends lost 0 bases at V and 4 bases at J; junction bases unmatched: 17. Germline V gives CDR1 GTSNPN, CDR2 SVGIG (reference sequence). CDR3 length: 18 residues. The CDR3 region has the DNA TGTGCCTGGAGTGTATCGGGGATACCGGGACAGGATTTATACGAGCAGTACTTC. As protein: CAWSVSGIPGQDLYEQYF. Supplemented by reference TRBV30 and TRBJ2-7, the full variable domain reads SQTIHQWPATLVQPVGSPLSLECTVEGTSNPNLYWYRQAAGRGLQLLFYSVGIGQISSEVPQNLSASRPQDRQFILSSKKLLLSDSGFYLCAWSVSGIPGQDLYEQYFGPGTRLTVT.

This clonotype counts as medium-sized. The J gene is TRBJ1-1, the V gene TRBV18; D is perhaps TRBD1 (6 bases). Germline CDR1 reads KGHSH; CDR2 reads LQKENI. Trimming took 4 bases from V and 3 from J, leaving 12 bases between them. This CDR3 contains 14 residues. The CDR3: CASSLSEGDTEAFF. The CDR3 bases are TGTGCCAGCTCACTGTCGGAGGGGGACACTGAAGCTTTCTTT.

V gene TRBV6-1 combines with J gene TRBJ2-2, with TRBD2 matching 12 bases. This CDR3 comprises 15 residues. V was clipped by 2 bases and J by 13 bases; unmatched bases: 8. The germline V gene has CDR1 MNHNS and CDR2 SASEGT. CDR3 sequence: CASSELAGGSDTLFF. The CDR3 DNA sequence: TGTGCCAGCAGTGAACTAGCGGGAGGGTCAGATACGCTGTTTTTT.

In this sample, this clonotype is medium-sized. This chain joins TRBV20-1 and TRBJ2-7, with 10 positions matching TRBD2. The CDR3 spans 15 residues. Per germline, CDR1 DFQATT and CDR2 SNEGSKA (reference sequence). The V gene end was trimmed by 0 bases and the J gene end by 4 bases; junction bases not matched to a gene: 6. This CDR3 is CSAREEREGLYEQYF. DNA for the CDR3: TGCAGTGCTAGAGAGGAGCGGGAGGGCCTATACGAGCAGTACTTC.

In this sample, this clonotype is medium-sized. At one end the junction does not follow the germline gene, possibly because of a read error. The CDR3 sequence: CASSQGEHRRPVF. DNA of the CDR3: TGTGCCAGCAGCCAAGGGGAACACCGCCGCCCTGTCTTT. The rearrangement uses TRBV14 and TRBJ1-1; D is ambiguous. CDR3 length: 13 amino acids. The germline CDR1 and CDR2 sequences are SGHDN and FVKESK. The full variable domain, with the rest looked up from reference TRBV14 and TRBJ1-1, is EAGVTQFPSHSVIEKGQTVTLRCDPISGHDNLYWYRRVMGKEIKFLLHFVKESKQDESGMPNNRFLAERTGGTYSTLKVQPAELEDSGVYFCASSQGEHRRPVFGQGTRLTVV.

By its share, this clonotype is medium-sized. The genes are TRBV29-1 and TRBJ1-2; D perhaps matches TRBD1 (6 bases). From germline, CDR1 is SQVTM and CDR2 ANQGSEA. V was cut by 3 bases and J by 3 bases, with 8 bases left in between. The CDR3 sequence is 12 residues long. CDR3 sequence: CSVDGTHYGYTF. As DNA, the CDR3 is TGCAGCGTTGATGGGACACACTATGGCTACACCTTC.

This clonotype was detected many times. V usage is TRBV4-2 and J usage is TRBJ2-2; 11 nucleotides agree with TRBD2. The germline V gene has CDR1 LGHNA and CDR2 YNFKEQ. With V trimmed by 4 bases and J by 1 base, 5 bases remained unmatched. The CDR3 totals 17 residues. CDR3: CASSRRGTSGNTGELFF. CDR3 DNA: TGTGCCAGCAGCCGCCGAGGGACTAGCGGGAACACCGGGGAGCTGTTTTTT.

V and J are TRBV20-1 and TRBJ1-1; TRBD1 agrees at 9 bases. Germline values: CDR1 DFQATT, CDR2 SNEGSKA (reference sequence). The V and J ends lost 3 bases and 3 bases, in that order; junction bases with no gene match: 11. This CDR3 region has 16 residues. CDR3 bases: TGCAGTGCTAGTCCCGGGACAGGGAAGGAGGACACTGAAGCTTTCTTT. Its translation is CSASPGTGKEDTEAFF.

This chain uses TRBV9 with TRBJ1-3; perhaps TRBD1 as D (5 bases). The germline CDR1 and CDR2 sequences are SGDLS and YYNGEE. The CDR3 has 13 residues. Trimming pared 0 bases from V and 4 bases from J, leaving 5 bases between. CDR3 DNA sequence: TGTGCCAGCAGCGTAGGGGACGGAAACACCATATATTTT. Translated: CASSVGDGNTIYF. The full variable domain, completed using reference TRBV9 and TRBJ1-3, is DSGVTQTPKHLITATGQRVTLRCSPRSGDLSVYWYQQSLDQGLQFLIQYYNGEERAKGNILERFSAQQFPDLHSELNLSSLELGDSALYFCASSVGDGNTIYFGEGSWLTVV.

By frequency in the sample, this clonotype is medium-sized. The chain employs TRBV4-2 and TRBJ1-2; D remains unclear. The CDR3 extends over 13 amino acids. Per the germline V gene, CDR1 is LGHNA and CDR2 is YNFKEQ. V was cut by 0 bases and J by 8 bases, with 10 bases left in between. The chain's CDR3 is CASSQDPGTGYTF. The DNA for the CDR3 is TGTGCCAGCAGCCAAGATCCAGGTACCGGCTACACCTTC.

This clonotype is medium-sized by share. The V and J genes are TRBV29-1 and TRBJ2-3; 11 positions match TRBD2. The length of the CDR3 is 12 residues. The V gene's germline CDR1 is SQVTM and CDR2 ANQGSEA. V dropped 5 bases and J dropped 6; count of bases not matched to a gene: 1. CDR3 in DNA: TGCAGCGTTTGGACTAGCGGGGATACGCAGTATTTT. The encoded protein is CSVWTSGDTQYF.

This clonotype is medium-sized within its sample. V gene TRBV30 combines with J gene TRBJ2-1; D remains unclear. The germline V gene has CDR1 GTSNPN and CDR2 SVGIG (reference sequence). The CDR3 spans 13 residues. V lost 0 bases and J lost 4, with 7 bases in between. Here the CDR3 reads CAWSVVDYNEQFF. DNA for the CDR3: TGTGCCTGGAGTGTAGTGGATTACAATGAGCAGTTCTTC.

This clonotype is deemed medium-sized. The rearrangement links TRBV20-1 to TRBJ2-1; 10 bases align to TRBD2. This CDR3 contains 19 residues. V gave up 1 base and J gave up 7 bases; unmatched junction bases: 19. CDR1 and CDR2 (germline): DFQATT, SNEGSKA (reference sequence). CDR3: CSARVLISAASGRYNEQFF. CDR3 sequence (DNA): TGCAGTGCTAGAGTACTAATCTCCGCCGCTAGCGGGAGATATAATGAGCAGTTCTTC.

This clonotype is deemed medium-sized. The chain links TRBV18 to TRBJ1-1; TRBD1 might be the D (5 bases). CDR1 is KGHSH, CDR2 LQKENI, per germline. The CDR3 loop spans 11 amino acids. The V end lost 4 bases, the J end lost 5 bases, and 5 bases lay between the germline ends. Written as DNA, the CDR3 is TGTGCCAGCTCACAGGGGACTGAAGCTTTCTTT. Its protein is CASSQGTEAFF.

The chain is built from TRBV29-1 and TRBJ2-7; weak D call: TRBD2 (6 bases). Germline V CDR1 and CDR2: SQVTM, ANQGSEA. The CDR3 covers 16 residues. Deletions cut 3 bases from V and 0 bases from J, with 18 bases between. Here the CDR3 reads CSVEAAMEGASYEQYF. For the CDR3, the DNA is TGCAGCGTTGAGGCCGCCATGGAGGGAGCCTCCTACGAGCAGTACTTC.

Sample share makes this clonotype medium-sized. The chain carries TRBV4-2 and TRBJ1-5; no clear D. V was cut by 0 bases and J by 0 bases, with 6 bases left in between. The CDR3 totals 15 residues. Germline V lookup: CDR1 LGHNA, CDR2 YNFKEQ. CDR3: CASSQERTSNQPQHF. The CDR3 DNA reads as TGTGCCAGCAGCCAAGAGAGGACTAGCAATCAGCCCCAGCATTTT.